The entry below gives a single T cell receptor beta chain sequence along with its context. As processed by the authors: Estimation of nucleated cell counts was performed using reference gene primer amplification. Generated by immunoSEQ multiplex PCR, the TCRdb table keeps only in-frame clones and is missing some. D and trimming come from the DNA, and the V and J calls and clone size come from that table. The sample lists about 120,000 clones, 55% to 75% occurring once. The data were obtained in a study of blood T cell repertoires in COVID-19. Study background: Donors in the United States, Italy and Spain gave samples during acute or convalescent COVID-19. Sample material is recorded as cDNA or gDNA derived from T cells, B-cell-depleted T cells, or PBMCs.

The germline CDR1 and CDR2 sequences are WSHSY and SAAADI. The CDR3 contains 15 residues. The ends were cut back, 5 bases at V and 4 bases at J, with 14 bases in the middle. Sequencing input: peripheral blood. The chain combines TRBV10-2 with TRBJ2-2; D ambiguous. This TCR was recovered from a human donor with acute or convalescent COVID-19. The donor label of this sample is uncertain. The chain's CDR3 is CASSRGPTGTGELFF. CDR3 nucleotide sequence: TGCGCCAGCAGTCGCGGCCCCACGGGCACCGGGGAGCTGTTTTTT.